One T cell receptor (beta chain) is described in this entry. The antigen is undetermined. Time point defined: cycle 4 day 1 (C4D1), after less than 7 weeks of nivolumab. No patient escaped relapse after autologous stem cell transplantation, and brentuximab vedotin exposure varied. Magnetic negative selection was used to purify CD4+ T cells from PBMCs that had been thawed. The germline V gene encodes CDR1 SEHNR and CDR2 FQNEAQ (reference sequence). This CDR3 is 13 amino acids long. V gave up 4 bases and J gave up 3 bases, with 9 bases separating them. This sample is drawn from a study of PD-1 blockade in classical Hodgkin lymphoma. On the study more broadly: It was nivolumab at 3 mg/kg, given intravenously every 2 weeks, that patients received.

The study's findings and limits: Before treatment, TCR diversity in newly diagnosed patients was reportedly lower than in healthy donors. Complete responders entered with baseline diversity on par with newly diagnosed patients, the results showed. With CD4+ cells, TCR diversity rose significantly by C4D1, but not with CD8+ cells.

Here immunoSEQ multiplex PCR was the method, and the copy in TCRdb shows in-frame clones only, minus some. The table shows about 28,000 clones, with under 80% occurring only once. Here the sequenced sample was CD4+ T cells from blood, taken before the fourth cycle of nivolumab. This TCR came from a human donor with classical Hodgkin lymphoma. V gene TRBV7-9 combines with J gene TRBJ1-1, with D possibly TRBD1 on 6 matching bases. The CDR3 DNA reads as TGTGCCAGCAGCTCAACAGGGTACACTGAAGCTTTCTTT. This codes for CASSSTGYTEAFF.